This TCR beta chain came from a study of human T cells and chemical hapten exposure. On the study more broadly: The study patch tested 0.01% DPC on the upper back and read results at 6 days. Broader study findings: After DPC sensitization, TCRs above 1 in 1000 frequency showed no change.

The time point was: patch test 1, 2 weeks after DPC sensitization. Indicated treatment: therapeutic diphenylcyclopropenone sensitization with weekly scalp DPC. Of note for this clonotype: Its target is not known.

TCRdb ran MiXCR on the RACE reads and lists one entry per CDR3 protein. Altogether 150,000 to 200,000 distinct CDR3 sequences are present, roughly 15% being singletons, with the ten largest covering 1.5% to 2%. Germline values: CDR1 MDHEN, CDR2 SYDVKM. The CDR3 has 14 amino acids. Between the trimmed V and J ends, which lost 2 bases and 4 bases, there was a span of 11 bases. The chain uses TRBV28 and TRBJ2-5; the D gene is possibly TRBD2 (6 bases). The sequenced sample was whole blood, obtained in connection with sensitization to the hapten diphenylcyclopropenone (DPC). The origin of this receptor is a young woman with alopecia areata. Some clones in this sample may be carry-over from other donors' samples. The CDR3 region is CASSLGGSRETQYF. In DNA form, the CDR3 reads TGTGCCAGCAGTTTAGGGGGGAGTCGAGAGACCCAGTACTTC. Combining the CDR3 with reference TRBV28 and TRBJ2-5 gives the whole variable domain DVKVTQSSRYLVKRTGEKVFLECVQDMDHENMFWYRQDPGLGLRLIYFSYDVKMKEKGDIPEGYSVSREKKERFSLILESASTNQTSMYLCASSLGGSRETQYFGPGTRLLVL.